A selection of T cell receptor beta chains follows, all from one sample in a study of blood T cell repertoires in COVID-19. Sequenced by immunoSEQ multiplex PCR; TCRdb stores in-frame clones only, minus some. This sample has 190,000 or so clones, with around 94% found just once. The sequencing sample was made of peripheral blood. All receptors derive from a man under 40 with COVID-19, enrolled during active disease. The CDR3 runs from the conserved cysteine through the conserved F or W. D genes are given only for firm matches.

len | j_gene | d_gene | v_gene | CDR3aa
15 | TRBJ2-2 | TRBD1 | TRBV7-2 | CASSGQGANTGELFF
14 | TRBJ1-1 | - | TRBV5-5 | CASFQGRLNTEAFF
16 | TRBJ2-2 | - | TRBV27 | CASSQMTSNGAGELFF
17 | TRBJ1-2 | TRBD1 | TRBV24-1 | CATQKTGRGPDPYGYTF
13 | TRBJ2-2 | - | TRBV30 | CAWIYGYTGELFF
13 | TRBJ2-3 | - | TRBV30 | CAWTTGAGDTQYF
15 | TRBJ2-5 | - | TRBV4-2 | CASSQELALRETQYF
16 | TRBJ1-6 | - | TRBV19 | CASSMVSGRNNSPLHF
18 | TRBJ2-3 | TRBD2 | TRBV3-1/TRBV3-2 | CASSQSWTSGGATDTQYF
15 | TRBJ2-5 | - | TRBV27 | CASSSNRARRETQYF
14 | TRBJ1-2 | - | TRBV29-1 | CSVEDLWQGGGYTF
17 | TRBJ2-5 | - | TRBV4-1 | CASSQDPGGGLSGTQYF
17 | TRBJ1-1 | TRBD1 | TRBV7-3 | CASSHDAWAGGNTEAFF
15 | TRBJ1-2 | TRBD1 | TRBV6-5 | CASSPSTGFDYGYTF
13 | TRBJ1-1 | - | TRBV11-3 | CASSLDSYTEAFF
16 | TRBJ2-3 | - | TRBV5-4 | CASSTWEDISTDTQYF
16 | TRBJ2-1 | TRBD1 | TRBV4-1 | CASSLLSQGGRNEQFF
16 | TRBJ2-3 | TRBD2 | TRBV5-4 | CASSPSAGGNIGTQYF